This T cell receptor (beta chain) was identified during a study of T-cell reconstitution after alpha-beta-depleted transplantation in children. Overall study findings and caveats: At around two months after transplant, the alpha-beta T cells were reportedly derived from several hundred expanded clones that came from non-depleted graft cells. Hyperexpanded clones declined; after one year, newly produced T cells mostly supplied diversity. Surviving recipient T cells and thymic progenitors underlay high day-60 TCRbeta diversity in some patients.

The authors prepared the TCRbeta library with unique molecular identifiers. A single record per CDR3 protein comes from TCRdb applying MiXCR to the PCR reads. The repertoire consists of 200,000 or so distinct CDR3 sequences, with roughly 7% occurring once and the leading ten covering less than 7%. There are many counts of this clonotype. Antigen: not known. The starting material was PBMCs, obtained before TCRalphabeta/CD19-depleted stem cell transplant. This TCR came from a boy aged 2-15 years with acute lymphoblastic leukemia, due to receive a stem cell transplant.

CDR3 amino acids: CASRRTGGETQYF. CDR3 sequence (DNA): TGTGCCAGCAGGCGGACAGGGGGAGAGACCCAGTACTTC. This chain links TRBV11-2 with TRBJ2-5; 10 bases map to TRBD1. The V and J ends lost 6 bases and 4 bases, in that order; junction bases with no gene match: 2. Germline assignment: CDR1 SGHAT and CDR2 FQNNGV. CDR3 size: 13 residues.